The next 10 T cell receptor beta chains were all read from a single sample in a study of cytomegalovirus exposure and HLA in healthy donors. Researchers ran the PCR with 60 Vbeta and 13 Jbeta primers. Using immunoSEQ multiplex PCR, the repertoire was profiled, and TCRdb retains in-frame clones only, with some absent. The sample yields about 150,000 clones, around 73% seen once. Material: PBMCs. The receptors originated from a woman under 30 in good health and CMV-seronegative.

CDR3 amino acids: CASSPGTGGSGEKLFF. In nucleotides, the CDR3 is TGTGCCAGCAGCCCTGGGACAGGGGGATCAGGGGAAAAACTGTTTTTT. The chain employs TRBV5-6 and TRBJ1-4; 11 positions match TRBD1. This CDR3 has 16 residues. Germline V gene lookup returns CDR1 SGHDT and CDR2 YYEEEE. The J segment lost 8 bases and the V segment lost 4 bases, leaving 10 bases of the junction unmatched.

This clone was seen just once. The chain joins TRBV19 to TRBJ1-3, with D tentatively TRBD1 (5 bases). V gave up 8 bases and J gave up 0 bases, with 8 bases separating them. The CDR3 consists of 13 residues. The germline V gene has CDR1 LNHDA and CDR2 SQIVND (reference sequence). The CDR3 loop reads CASADSSGNTIYF. CDR3 nucleotides: TGTGCCAGTGCTGACAGCTCTGGAAACACCATATATTTT.

The rearrangement joins TRBV14 to TRBJ2-5, with D possibly TRBD2 on 7 matching bases. The CDR3 is 14 amino acids. V lost 6 bases and J 7 bases, leaving 18 bases between the germline ends. CDR1 is SGHDN, CDR2 FVKESK, per germline. The CDR3 coding sequence is TGTGCCAGCAGGCCCGCGGGGGCTTATGGGACCCAGTACTTC. Protein: CASRPAGAYGTQYF.

The chain combines TRBV7-2 with TRBJ1-2; D gene unclear. In germline, CDR1 is SGHTA, CDR2 FQGNSA. The germline V and J ends were trimmed by 5 bases and 1 base, with 20 bases remaining between them. This CDR3 has 17 amino acids. The CDR3 spells CASSPSGGRRLNYGYTF. The CDR3 nucleotides read TGTGCCAGCAGCCCCAGTGGAGGGCGCAGGCTTAACTATGGCTACACCTTC.

In this sample, this clone turned up a few times. The V call is TRBV4-2, the J call TRBJ2-5; 12 bases fit TRBD2. After removal of 0 bases from V and 5 bases from J, the junction contained 4 bases not matched to a gene. Germline V CDR1 and CDR2: LGHNA, YNFKEQ. CDR3 length equals 16 residues. The CDR3 nucleotides are TGTGCCAGCAGCCAAGATCCTAGCGGGGGGGTGGAGACCCAGTACTTC. As protein: CASSQDPSGGVETQYF.

This clone was seen a handful of times. The gene calls are TRBV29-1 and TRBJ2-3; TRBD2 aligns across 12 bases. The CDR3 runs to 15 residues. The junction had 9 bases not matched to a gene; V was cut back by 5 bases and J by 6 bases. Germline V gene sequence: CDR1 SQVTM, CDR2 ANQGSEA. CDR3 amino acids: CSVSRLAGVGDTQYF. The CDR3 DNA is TGCAGCGTTTCCCGACTAGCGGGAGTCGGCGATACGCAGTATTTT.

The CDR3 loop is CASGGGISGANVLTF. The CDR3 DNA sequence: TGCGCCAGCGGGGGGGGTATCTCTGGGGCCAACGTCCTGACTTTC. The genes are TRBV5-1 and TRBJ2-6, with TRBD2 identical over 7 bases. This CDR3 spans 15 amino acids. V gave up 7 bases and J gave up 0 bases; unmatched junction bases: 4. The germline gives CDR1 SGHRS, CDR2 YFSETQ.

This chain uses TRBV18 with TRBJ2-7, with a weak D call TRBD2 (6 bases). Germline CDR1 reads KGHSH; CDR2 reads LQKENI. The CDR3 extends over 16 amino acids. The ends were cut back, 1 base at V and 4 bases at J, with 17 bases in the middle. The CDR3 loop reads CASSPLRQGGNYEQYF. CDR3 bases: TGTGCCAGCTCACCACTTCGTCAGGGAGGAAATTACGAGCAGTACTTC.

As for this clone: At one boundary the junction diverges from the germline segment, which might be a read error. This same CDR3 is encoded by further DNA sequences in the sample. This rearrangement joins TRBV7-7 to TRBJ2-1; TRBD1 matches 8 bases. Germline lookup yields CDR1 SSHAT and CDR2 FNYEAQ (reference sequence). The CDR3 sequence is 15 residues long. The CDR3 coding sequence is TGTGCTAGCAGCCCTGACAGGGGCTCCTACAATGAGCAGTTCTTC. It is translated as CASSPDRGSYNEQFF.

V is TRBV30 and J is TRBJ1-5; 8 bases are a match to TRBD1. With 4 bases clipped from V and 4 bases from J, the junction kept 9 bases outside the gene matches. The CDR3 covers 15 residues. Germline V lookup: CDR1 GTSNPN, CDR2 SVGIG (reference sequence). In DNA, the CDR3 is TGTGCCTGGAACCAAGGACAGGGAAGGAATCAGCCCCAGCATTTT. Translating gives CAWNQGQGRNQPQHF.